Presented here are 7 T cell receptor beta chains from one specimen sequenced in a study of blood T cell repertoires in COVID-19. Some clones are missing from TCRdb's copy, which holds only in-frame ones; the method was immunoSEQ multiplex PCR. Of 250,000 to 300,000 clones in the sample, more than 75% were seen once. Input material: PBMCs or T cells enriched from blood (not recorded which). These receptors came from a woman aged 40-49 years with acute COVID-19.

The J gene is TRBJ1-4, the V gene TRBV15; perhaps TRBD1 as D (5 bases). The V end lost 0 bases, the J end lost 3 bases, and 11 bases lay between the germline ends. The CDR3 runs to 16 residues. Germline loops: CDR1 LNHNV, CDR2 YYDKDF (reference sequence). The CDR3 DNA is TGTGCCACCAGCAGAGATTGGGGGGTAGCTAATGAAAAACTGTTTTTT. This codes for CATSRDWGVANEKLFF.

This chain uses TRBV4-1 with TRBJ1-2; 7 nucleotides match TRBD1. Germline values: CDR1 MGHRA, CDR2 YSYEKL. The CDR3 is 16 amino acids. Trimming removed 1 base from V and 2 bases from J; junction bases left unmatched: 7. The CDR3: CASSQGQGKRNYGYTF. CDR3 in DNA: TGCGCCAGCAGCCAAGGACAGGGAAAGAGAAACTATGGCTACACCTTC.

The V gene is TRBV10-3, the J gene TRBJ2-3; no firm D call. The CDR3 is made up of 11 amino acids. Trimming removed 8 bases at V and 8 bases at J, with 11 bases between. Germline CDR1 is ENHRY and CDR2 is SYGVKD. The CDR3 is CAIGEPGTQYF. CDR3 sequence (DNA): TGTGCCATCGGAGAGCCGGGTACGCAGTATTTT.

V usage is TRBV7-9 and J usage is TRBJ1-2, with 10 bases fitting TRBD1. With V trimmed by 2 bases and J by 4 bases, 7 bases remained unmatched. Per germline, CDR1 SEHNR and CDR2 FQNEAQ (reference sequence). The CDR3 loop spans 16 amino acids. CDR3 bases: TGTGCCAGCAGCTTATCCGGGACAGGGGTAGGCTATGGCTACACCTTC. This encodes CASSLSGTGVGYGYTF.

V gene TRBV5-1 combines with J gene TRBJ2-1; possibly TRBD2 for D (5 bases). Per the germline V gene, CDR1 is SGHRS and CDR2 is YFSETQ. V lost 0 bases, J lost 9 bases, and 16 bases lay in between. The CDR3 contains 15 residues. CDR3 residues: CASSLADGIGGEQFF. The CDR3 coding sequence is TGCGCCAGCAGCTTGGCGGACGGGATTGGAGGTGAGCAGTTCTTC.

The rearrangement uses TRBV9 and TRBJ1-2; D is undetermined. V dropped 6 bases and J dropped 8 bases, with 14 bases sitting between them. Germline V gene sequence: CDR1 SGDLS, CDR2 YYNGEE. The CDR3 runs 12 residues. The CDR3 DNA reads TGTGCCAGCAACTTTCCTACGGGGGGCTACACCTTC. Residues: CASNFPTGGYTF. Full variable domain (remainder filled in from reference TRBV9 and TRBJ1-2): DSGVTQTPKHLITATGQRVTLRCSPRSGDLSVYWYQQSLDQGLQFLIQYYNGEERAKGNILERFSAQQFPDLHSELNLSSLELGDSALYFCASNFPTGGYTFGSGTRLTVV.

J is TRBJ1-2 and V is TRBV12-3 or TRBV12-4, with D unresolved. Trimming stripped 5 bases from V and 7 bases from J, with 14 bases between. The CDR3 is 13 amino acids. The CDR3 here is CASSDIGFAGYTF. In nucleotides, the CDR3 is TGTGCCAGCAGTGACATTGGGTTCGCTGGCTACACCTTC.